This is a list of T cell receptor beta chains from one sample in a study of T cells expressing NK-cell markers. With the 5' RACE reads reprocessed, TCRdb shows one record per CDR3 protein and no DNA. The sample includes some 16,000 distinct CDR3 sequences. Sequencing used blood T cells: a sorted CD56 or NKG2C T cell subset, CD4+ or CD8+ T cells, or bulk PBMC T cells (not recorded which). The receptors originated from a man aged 18-69 years in good health. Both conserved end residues are part of each CDR3.

J gene | V gene | CDR3 protein
TRBJ2-5 | TRBV20-1 | CSAGPGPETQYF
TRBJ2-6 | TRBV20-1 | CSVPATGWPSGANVLTF
TRBJ1-2 | TRBV4-1 | CASSPTDRSNYGYTF
TRBJ2-6 | TRBV14 | CASRPTGTGGTGANVLTF
TRBJ2-3 | TRBV29-1 | CSVKGATDTQYF
TRBJ1-1 | TRBV25-1 | CASQGGGDAFF
TRBJ2-1 | TRBV11-3 | CASSQTLVPNEQFF
TRBJ2-1 | TRBV7-6 | CASSLAIRQGSEQFF
TRBJ2-4 | TRBV3-1 | CASSHSGTPTKNIQYF
TRBJ1-6 | TRBV6-1 | CASSVQGWDSPLHF
TRBJ1-2 | TRBV4-3 | CASSQVGGGNYGYTF
TRBJ2-3 | TRBV7-9 | CASSLAQRTDTQYF
TRBJ2-1 | TRBV4-2 | CASSQEFGGGPHNEQFF